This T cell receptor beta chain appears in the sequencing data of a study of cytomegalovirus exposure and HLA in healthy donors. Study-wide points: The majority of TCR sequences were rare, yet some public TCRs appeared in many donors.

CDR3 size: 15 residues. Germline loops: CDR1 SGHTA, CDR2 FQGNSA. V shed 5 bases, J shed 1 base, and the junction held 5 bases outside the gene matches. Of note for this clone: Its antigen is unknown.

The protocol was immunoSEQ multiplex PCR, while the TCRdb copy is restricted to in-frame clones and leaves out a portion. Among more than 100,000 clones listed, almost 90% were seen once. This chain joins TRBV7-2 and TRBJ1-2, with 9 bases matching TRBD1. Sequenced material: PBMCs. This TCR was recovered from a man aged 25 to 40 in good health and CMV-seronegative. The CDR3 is CASSRGQGINYGYTF. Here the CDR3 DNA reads TGTGCCAGCAGCCGGGGACAGGGAATTAACTATGGCTACACCTTC.